Presented here are 27 T cell receptor beta chains from one specimen sequenced in a study of T cell repertoires in cytomegalovirus infection. TCRdb itself ran the reads through MiXCR, one entry per CDR3 protein. This sample has roughly 500,000 distinct CDR3 sequences, with around 11% found just once. The sample comprised PBMCs. All receptors derive from a human donor in good health (CMV status not recorded). Some clones in this sample may be carry-over from other donors' samples.

This clonotype was detected many times. The rearrangement joins TRBV6-6 to TRBJ2-1; the match to TRBD1 covers 9 bases. After removal of 5 bases from V and 12 bases from J, the junction contained 8 bases not matched to a gene. CDR1 is MNHNY and CDR2 is SVGAGI in the germline V gene (reference sequence). The CDR3 sequence is 13 residues long. The DNA for the CDR3 is TGTGCCAGCAGTCACAGACAGGGGGATTGGCAGTTCTTC. It translates to CASSHRQGDWQFF.

This clonotype was seen ten or more times. The chain carries TRBV6-5 and TRBJ2-7; either TRBD1 or TRBD2 may supply D (5 bases each). The CDR3 has 14 residues. Between the trimmed V and J ends, which lost 0 bases and 5 bases, there was a span of 11 bases. From germline, CDR1 is MNHEY and CDR2 SVGAGI. The CDR3, as DNA: TGTGCCAGCAGTTACTCGGGGACGGAAGACGAGCAGTACTTC. This sequence encodes CASSYSGTEDEQYF.

In its sample, this clonotype was seen many times. This chain uses TRBV28 with TRBJ1-3; TRBD1 agrees at 7 bases. The germline gives CDR1 MDHEN, CDR2 SYDVKM. Trimming removed 6 bases from V and 0 bases from J; junction bases left unmatched: 8. This CDR3 has 16 amino acids. CDR3 sequence (DNA): TGTGCCAGCAGACGGACAGGACGATACTCTGGAAACACCATATATTTT. Translating it yields CASRRTGRYSGNTIYF.

Ten or more counts support this clonotype. V and J are TRBV7-3 and TRBJ2-1; D gene uncertain. The CDR3 contains 16 residues. Germline V CDR1 and CDR2: SGHTA, FQGTGA. V lost 5 bases and J lost 5, with 19 bases in between. CDR3: CASSESGLPAHNEQFF. The CDR3 bases are TGTGCCAGCAGCGAATCCGGCCTCCCGGCCCACAATGAGCAGTTCTTC.

This clonotype was seen ten or more times. The rearrangement joins TRBV7-2 to TRBJ2-2, with 10 bases matching TRBD2. The CDR3 contains 16 residues. The germline gives CDR1 SGHTA, CDR2 FQGNSA. Trimming removed 3 bases from V and 1 base from J; junction bases left unmatched: 2. DNA of the CDR3: TGTGCCAGCAGCTTTGGACTAGCGGAGAACACCGGGGAGCTGTTTTTT. Translating it yields CASSFGLAENTGELFF. Filled out from reference TRBV7-2 and TRBJ2-2, the complete variable domain reads GAGVSQSPSNKVTEKGKDVELRCDPISGHTALYWYRQSLGQGLEFLIYFQGNSAPDKSGLPSDRFSAERTGGSVSTLTIQRTQQEDSAVYLCASSFGLAENTGELFFGEGSRLTVL.

This clonotype was detected ten times or more. The chain uses TRBV7-2 and TRBJ2-3, with 11 bases aligning to TRBD2. Germline V gives CDR1 SGHTA, CDR2 FQGNSA. V was pared by 1 base and J by 6 bases, with 3 bases of the junction left unmatched. The CDR3 is 15 amino acids. CDR3: CASSLGLAGSDTQYF. CDR3 nucleotides: TGTGCCAGCAGCTTAGGACTAGCGGGATCGGATACGCAGTATTTT.

This clonotype has just a few counts. The rearrangement links TRBV12-3 or TRBV12-4 to TRBJ1-6, with 8 bases aligning to TRBD1. This CDR3 contains 17 residues. With V trimmed by 3 bases and J by 5 bases, 9 bases remained unmatched. The CDR3, as DNA: TGTGCCAGCAGTTTTGAGGGGTGGGGACAGGATAATTCACCCCTCCACTTT. Translated, it gives CASSFEGWGQDNSPLHF.

V and J are TRBV12-3 or TRBV12-4 and TRBJ2-1; a possible D gene is TRBD2 (5 bases). The CDR3 is 14 residues long. The V end lost 8 bases, the J end lost 0 bases, and 11 bases lay between the germline ends. The CDR3 bases are TGTGCCAGCGGGTGGGAGCCCTCCTACAATGAGCAGTTCTTC. It yields the protein CASGWEPSYNEQFF.

This clonotype was picked up many times. The DNA for the CDR3 is TGCAGCGTTGAAGACCTTGGACTAGCGGGAGACCTGCCCAATGAGCAGTTCTTC. Residues: CSVEDLGLAGDLPNEQFF. The V call is TRBV29-1, the J call TRBJ2-1; 13 bases are a match to TRBD2. The CDR3 runs 18 residues. The germline CDR1 and CDR2 sequences are SQVTM and ANQGSEA. V lost 0 bases, J lost 6 bases, and 11 bases stayed unmatched.

The rearrangement links TRBV20-1 to TRBJ2-1; D is undetermined. This CDR3 has 13 amino acids. V lost 1 base to trimming and J lost 5 bases, with 9 bases between them. CDR1 DFQATT and CDR2 SNEGSKA come from the germline V gene (reference sequence). CDR3 residues: CSARVWTDNEQFF. CDR3 in DNA: TGCAGTGCTAGAGTGTGGACGGACAATGAGCAGTTCTTC.

This clonotype was observed at least ten times. The chain has TRBV7-8 and TRBJ2-5, with 7 nucleotides matching TRBD2. V shed 5 bases and J 4 bases; nucleotides not matched to a gene: 10. This CDR3 comprises 15 residues. Germline V gene data show CDR1 as SGHVS and CDR2 as FQNEAQ. In DNA form, the CDR3 reads TGTGCCAGCAGCGGCCGGCGGGAGCGCTCAGAGACCCAGTACTTC. Its protein product is CASSGRRERSETQYF.

This clonotype appeared many times. The V call is TRBV12-3 or TRBV12-4, the J call TRBJ2-5, with 11 bases that match TRBD2. J lost 4 bases, V lost 5 bases, and 6 bases had no gene match. The CDR3 consists of 15 residues. CDR3 residues: CASSETGLAVETQYF. The CDR3 DNA follows: TGTGCCAGCAGTGAGACGGGACTAGCGGTAGAGACCCAGTACTTC.

There are many counts of this clonotype. The rearrangement joins TRBV6-1 to TRBJ1-5; D is undetermined. CDR3 length equals 14 residues. Deletions cut 4 bases from V and 5 bases from J, with 12 bases between. CDR1 is MNHNS, CDR2 SASEGT, per germline. The CDR3 nucleotides read TGTGCCAGCAGTGCCGCCCCTGGGGATCAGCCCCAGCATTTT. It translates to CASSAAPGDQPQHF.

This clonotype was counted many times. The CDR3 coding sequence is TGTGCCACCAGCAGAACCTCGGGGGGGTCCTACAATGAGCAGTTCTTC. This codes for CATSRTSGGSYNEQFF. The chain links TRBV15 to TRBJ2-1, with 8 bases fitting TRBD2. This CDR3 is built from 16 residues. Germline CDR1 and CDR2: LNHNV and YYDKDF (reference sequence). J gave up 1 base and V 2 bases, and 4 bases lay outside the gene matches.

To note about this clonotype: A much larger clone sits a single nucleotide away, making a read error possible. Since no conserved phenylalanine or tryptophan closes the CDR3, a read error is the likely cause. The CDR3 DNA sequence: TGTGCCAGCAGTAAGACAGGGAACACTGAAGCTTTCTCT. Its translation: CASSKTGNTEAFS. The chain combines TRBV6-8 with TRBJ1-1; possibly TRBD1 for D (6 bases). Germline lookup yields CDR1 MNHGY and CDR2 SAAAGT. The V and J ends lost 5 bases and 1 base respectively, with 8 bases between them. CDR3 size: 13 residues.

This clonotype was observed at least ten times. CDR3 protein: CASRGSGTGGTEAFF. In DNA form, the CDR3 reads TGTGCCAGCAGGGGTAGCGGGACGGGGGGCACTGAAGCTTTCTTT. The rearrangement uses TRBV28 and TRBJ1-1, with a tentative D call TRBD1 (5 bases). Germline V gene lookup returns CDR1 MDHEN and CDR2 SYDVKM. The CDR3 extends over 15 amino acids. Trimming stripped 6 bases from V and 4 bases from J, with 18 bases between.

The rearrangement uses TRBV30 and TRBJ2-5; TRBD1 aligns across 7 bases. Germline values: CDR1 GTSNPN, CDR2 SVGIG (reference sequence). This CDR3 is 15 amino acids long. The junction had 8 bases not matched to a gene; V was cut back by 0 bases and J by 4 bases. The CDR3 loop is CAWSVAGTVVETQYF. Here the CDR3 DNA reads TGTGCCTGGAGTGTCGCCGGGACAGTAGTAGAGACCCAGTACTTC.

Ten or more counts support this clonotype. V is TRBV2 and J is TRBJ2-5; D gene ambiguous. The germline CDR1 and CDR2 sequences are SNHLY and FYNNEI. The CDR3 contains 14 residues. V shed 2 bases and J shed 7 bases, with 14 bases lying between them. The CDR3 nucleotides read TGTGCCAGCAGTGAAAGTTCCTGGAAGGGGACCCAGTACTTC. Translated, it gives CASSESSWKGTQYF.

Many counts were recorded for this clonotype. J is TRBJ2-5 and V is TRBV18, with D possibly matching TRBD1 (5 bases). Germline V CDR1 and CDR2: KGHSH, LQKENI. CDR3 length: 14 amino acids. V was clipped by 4 bases and J by 1 base, with 10 bases between them. CDR3 in DNA: TGTGCCAGCTCACGGTTTGGGGCCCAAGAGACCCAGTACTTC. Its translation is CASSRFGAQETQYF.

Details on this clonotype: A much larger clone differs from this one at a single base, so this may be a read error. The J gene is TRBJ1-5, the V gene TRBV12-3 or TRBV12-4; 8 positions agree with TRBD1. The CDR3 extends over 14 amino acids. The CDR3 protein is CTSSGTGESQPQHF. The DNA of the CDR3 is TGTACCAGCAGCGGGACAGGAGAGAGTCAGCCCCAGCATTTT.

This clonotype was observed many times. The V and J genes are TRBV4-2 and TRBJ2-3, with D hard to call. The CDR3 covers 13 residues. The V gene lost 4 bases and the J gene lost 6 bases, with 11 bases spanning the gap. CDR1 is LGHNA and CDR2 is YNFKEQ in the germline V gene. The CDR3 region has the DNA TGTGCCAGCAGCCCTTTGATTGACGATACGCAGTATTTT. It specifies CASSPLIDDTQYF.

This clonotype showed up just a few times. The chain is built from TRBV15 and TRBJ1-1, with 10 bases fitting TRBD1. J was trimmed by 10 bases and V by 2 bases; bases with no gene match: 7. This CDR3 spans 14 amino acids. The germline V gene has CDR1 LNHNV and CDR2 YYDKDF (reference sequence). CDR3 nucleotide sequence: TGTGCCACCAGCAGACTCCGGGACAGGGGTGTAGCTTTCTTT. Residues: CATSRLRDRGVAFF.

This clonotype was counted at least ten times. The rearrangement joins TRBV11-2 to TRBJ1-2; 8 nucleotides match TRBD1. V lost 5 bases to trimming and J lost 2 bases; unmatched junction nucleotides: 13. The CDR3 runs to 17 residues. Germline V lookup: CDR1 SGHAT, CDR2 FQNNGV. CDR3 sequence: CASSADSYRGGNYGYTF. The CDR3 DNA sequence: TGTGCCAGCAGCGCCGATTCATACAGGGGGGGAAACTATGGCTACACCTTC.

This clonotype occurred many times. V usage is TRBV7-6 and J usage is TRBJ2-5, with D possibly being TRBD2 (7 bases). The germline gives CDR1 SGHVS, CDR2 FNYEAQ. The CDR3 length is 14 residues. Between the trimmed V and J ends, which lost 5 bases and 3 bases, there was a span of 13 bases. The CDR3 sequence is CASSLGGGKETQYF. CDR3 DNA: TGTGCCAGCAGCCTAGGGGGGGGCAAAGAGACCCAGTACTTC.

The table lists this clonotype with many counts. The chain joins TRBV7-9 to TRBJ1-2; TRBD1 is a possible D gene (6 bases). V lost 1 base and J 8 bases, leaving 14 bases between the germline ends. CDR3 length: 14 residues. Germline V lookup: CDR1 SEHNR, CDR2 FQNEAQ (reference sequence). CDR3 nucleotide sequence: TGTGCCAGCAGCTTAGTCCTGGCAGGGGAAGGCTACACCTTC. Translating gives CASSLVLAGEGYTF.

This clonotype has ten or more counts. The rearrangement links TRBV14 to TRBJ2-7; no firm D call. The germline V and J ends were trimmed by 4 bases and 5 bases, with 6 bases remaining between them. Germline CDR1 SGHDN, CDR2 FVKESK. CDR3 length: 11 residues. The CDR3 is CASSRSHEQYF. CDR3 coding DNA: TGTGCCAGCAGCCGGAGCCACGAGCAGTACTTC. Supplemented by reference TRBV14 and TRBJ2-7, the full variable domain reads EAGVTQFPSHSVIEKGQTVTLRCDPISGHDNLYWYRRVMGKEIKFLLHFVKESKQDESGMPNNRFLAERTGGTYSTLKVQPAELEDSGVYFCASSRSHEQYFGPGTRLTVT.

In this sample, this clonotype turned up many times. The J gene is TRBJ2-1, the V gene TRBV5-1; 8 bases agree with TRBD1. Germline V CDR1 and CDR2: SGHRS, YFSETQ. V shed 0 bases and J 7 bases; nucleotides not matched to a gene: 9. The CDR3 is made up of 16 amino acids. For the CDR3, the DNA is TGCGCCAGCAGCTTGGCCGGGAACAGGGGGTTTAATGAGCAGTTCTTC. Protein sequence: CASSLAGNRGFNEQFF.